This T cell receptor beta chain emerged from a study of cytomegalovirus exposure and HLA in healthy donors. Overall study: Assignment to the Caucasian-associated ancestry cluster applied to 75% to 85% of the roughly 410 genotyped donors.

60 Vbeta and 13 Jbeta primers were used in PCR. TCRdb keeps only in-frame clones here, not all; method: immunoSEQ multiplex PCR. Among 100,000 or so clones listed, less than 80% were seen once. Points on this clone: Antigen specificity is unknown.

General study findings and limits: Likely technical artifact: a cluster of highly shared sequence variants. Cytomegalovirus status, reportedly, was diagnosed with high specificity and sensitivity by the classifier.

Between the trimmed V and J ends, which lost 3 bases and 1 base, there was a span of 6 bases. The CDR3 totals 13 residues. Germline V gives CDR1 SGHTA, CDR2 FQGNSA. The rearrangement links TRBV7-2 to TRBJ2-5; a possible D gene is TRBD2 (5 bases). The receptor was derived from a middle-aged woman in good health and CMV-seronegative. Sample: PBMCs. CDR3 in amino acids: CASSLDFQETQYF. The CDR3 nucleotides read TGTGCCAGCAGCTTGGACTTCCAAGAGACCCAGTACTTC.